The source of this T cell receptor beta chain is a study of cytomegalovirus exposure and HLA in healthy donors. At the level of the study: The Caucasian-associated ancestry cluster held less than 85% of a few hundred genotyped donors. Overall study results and limits: More clonal expansion characterized HLA-associated TCR beta chains than equally common others in a later analysis. Despite most TCR sequences being rare, some public TCRs occurred in many donors.

Trimming took off 5 bases at V and 3 bases at J, with 14 bases between the two ends. This CDR3 spans 14 amino acids. CDR1 is SGHNT and CDR2 is YYREEE in the germline V gene (reference sequence). PCR was performed using 60 Vbeta and 13 Jbeta primers. TCRdb keeps only in-frame clones here, not all; method: immunoSEQ multiplex PCR. This sample has some 120,000 clones, with 75% to 85% found just once. To note about this clone: Its target is unknown.

The genes are TRBV5-4 and TRBJ1-2, with no clear D. The sequencing sample was made of PBMCs. The receptor was isolated from a man between 35 and 55 years old in good health and CMV-seronegative. CDR3 loop: CASRVKGVDYGYTF. Written as DNA, the CDR3 is TGTGCCAGCAGGGTCAAAGGAGTGGACTATGGCTACACCTTC.